The 19 T cell receptor beta chains presented below share a single source sample, sequenced in a study of T cell clonotyping in hematopoietic cell transplantation. This table comes from immunoSEQ multiplex PCR, and its TCRdb copy is limited to in-frame clones, with some not included. In the table there are about 8,400 clones, around nine tenths of which are singletons. Sequencing was performed on peripheral blood mononuclear cells, taken at the time of graft-versus-host disease after allogeneic stem cell transplant. The receptors here all came from a male patient aged 60-69 years who had an allogeneic stem cell transplant from a related donor, so the T cells may come from the graft donor. Some clones in this sample may be carry-over from other donors' samples.

Regarding this clone: Its ends do not fully match the called genes, so a read error is possible. The chain uses TRBV11-2 and TRBJ1-1, with a possible D match to TRBD1 (6 bases). Germline V gene lookup returns CDR1 SGHAT and CDR2 FQNNGV. This CDR3 comprises 12 residues. CDR3 DNA sequence: TGTGCCAGCAGCAAACAGGGTTTTGAAACTTTCTTT. Translating it yields CASSKQGFETFF. Filled out from reference TRBV11-2 and TRBJ1-1, the complete variable domain reads EAGVAQSPRYKIIEKRQSVAFWCNPISGHATLYWYQQILGQGPKLLIQFQNNGVVDDSQLPKDRFSAERLKGVDSTLKIQPAKLEDSAVYLCASSKQGFETFFGQGTRLTVV.

A single count supports this clone. This chain connects TRBV28 to TRBJ1-1; 12 bases fit TRBD1. CDR1 and CDR2 from the germline V gene are MDHEN and SYDVKM. CDR3 length equals 17 residues. V gave up 6 bases and J gave up 7 bases; unmatched junction bases: 15. The CDR3 is CASRQAGTGGEGGEAFF. The CDR3, as DNA: TGTGCCAGCAGGCAGGCCGGGACAGGGGGCGAAGGGGGTGAAGCTTTCTTT.

The chain couples TRBV5-1 to TRBJ2-5; D perhaps matches TRBD1 (5 bases). This CDR3 is 13 amino acids long. The V end was cut by 4 bases, the J end by 3 bases, with 10 bases between. The V gene's germline CDR1 is SGHRS and CDR2 YFSETQ. CDR3 amino acids: CASSPTDKETQYF. The CDR3 coding sequence is TGCGCCAGCAGCCCGACAGACAAAGAGACCCAGTACTTC.

The chain uses TRBV7-2 and TRBJ1-4; D remains unclear. Looked up from germline, CDR1 is SGHTA and CDR2 is FQGNSA. The V gene lost 1 base and the J gene lost 5 bases, with 8 bases spanning the gap. The CDR3 loop spans 14 amino acids. The CDR3 coding sequence is TGTGCCAGCAGCTTAGGGGTGAGAAATGAAAAACTGTTTTTT. It encodes CASSLGVRNEKLFF. Based on the CDR3 plus reference TRBV7-2 and TRBJ1-4, the full variable domain is GAGVSQSPSNKVTEKGKDVELRCDPISGHTALYWYRQSLGQGLEFLIYFQGNSAPDKSGLPSDRFSAERTGGSVSTLTIQRTQQEDSAVYLCASSLGVRNEKLFFGSGTQLSVL.

The V gene is TRBV5-1, the J gene TRBJ1-1; TRBD1 agrees at 7 bases. The length of the CDR3 is 14 residues. The ends lost 4 bases at V and 3 bases at J; junction bases unmatched: 6. Germline CDR1 SGHRS, CDR2 YFSETQ. The CDR3 region has the DNA TGCGCCAGCAGCGTGACAGGGCTTGACACTGAAGCTTTCTTT. Translating gives CASSVTGLDTEAFF.

The rearrangement joins TRBV9 to TRBJ1-6; D gene ambiguous. V was trimmed by 0 bases and J by 3 bases, leaving 7 bases between them. The germline CDR1 and CDR2 sequences are SGDLS and YYNGEE. There are 15 residues in the CDR3. For the CDR3, the DNA is TGTGCCAGCAGCGTAGACCCGGGCTATAATTCACCCCTCCACTTT. Translating it yields CASSVDPGYNSPLHF.

The chain is built from TRBV6-5 and TRBJ1-2; TRBD1 matches at 8 bases. The CDR3 covers 15 residues. V was clipped by 2 bases and J by 8 bases; unmatched bases: 10. Germline CDR1 and CDR2: MNHEY and SVGAGI. The CDR3 coding sequence is TGTGCCAGCAGTTACCGCCAGGGGGCGTTTAGGGGCTACACCTTC. Translating gives CASSYRQGAFRGYTF.

The V call is TRBV6-5, the J call TRBJ2-7, with D possibly matching TRBD1 (5 bases). V gave up 5 bases and J gave up 10 bases, with 12 bases separating them. The CDR3 is 11 residues long. In germline, CDR1 is MNHEY, CDR2 SVGAGI. CDR3 region: CASSTMTVQYF. The CDR3 DNA sequence: TGTGCCAGCAGTACCATGACAGTACAGTACTTC.

This clone is a singleton in its sample. J is TRBJ1-4 and V is TRBV7-8, with unresolved D. V was clipped by 1 base and J by 0 bases, with 6 bases between them. Germline values: CDR1 SGHVS, CDR2 FQNEAQ. The CDR3 is 15 residues long. The CDR3 reads CASSLGGSTNEKLFF. Here the CDR3 DNA reads TGTGCCAGCAGCTTAGGCGGATCAACTAATGAAAAACTGTTTTTT. Filled out from reference TRBV7-8 and TRBJ1-4, the complete variable domain reads GAGVSQSPRYKVAKRGQDVALRCDPISGHVSLFWYQQALGQGPEFLTYFQNEAQLDKSGLPSDRFFAERPEGSVSTLKIQRTQQEDSAVYLCASSLGGSTNEKLFFGSGTQLSVL.

This clone has just one count. V usage is TRBV28 and J usage is TRBJ2-7; unclear D gene. With 2 bases removed from V and 0 bases from J, the gap between germline ends came to 8 bases. The germline V gene encodes CDR1 MDHEN and CDR2 SYDVKM. This CDR3 region has 14 residues. CDR3 amino acids: CASSLARSSYEQYF. In DNA, the CDR3 is TGTGCCAGCAGTTTAGCCAGAAGCTCCTACGAGCAGTACTTC.

This chain's CDR3 is CASSLDGGVSPTNEKLFF. CDR3 nucleotide sequence: TGCGCCAGCAGCTTGGACGGGGGAGTCAGTCCAACTAATGAAAAACTGTTTTTT. The gene calls are TRBV5-1 and TRBJ1-4; tentatively, D is TRBD1 (5 bases). Germline loops: CDR1 SGHRS, CDR2 YFSETQ. Trimming took off 0 bases at V and 0 bases at J, with 15 bases between the two ends. The CDR3 has 18 amino acids.

The chain joins TRBV11-2 to TRBJ2-6; D not resolved. CDR1 SGHAT and CDR2 FQNNGV come from the germline V gene. Trimming pared 2 bases from V and 3 bases from J, leaving 8 bases between. The CDR3 sequence is 15 residues long. The CDR3 DNA reads TGTGCCAGCAGCTTATTGGGGTTTGGGGCCAACGTCCTGACTTTC. Protein product: CASSLLGFGANVLTF.

This sequence joins TRBV19 and TRBJ1-3, with D unclear. This CDR3 comprises 15 residues. The germline V and J ends were trimmed by 1 base and 4 bases, with 11 bases remaining between them. In germline, CDR1 is LNHDA, CDR2 SQIVND (reference sequence). Here the CDR3 reads CASSIGPASGNTIYF. The CDR3 DNA sequence: TGTGCCAGTAGTATAGGGCCAGCCTCGGGAAACACCATATATTTT.

This clone is a singleton in its sample. The chain carries TRBV9 and TRBJ2-5; D unclear. V was pared by 3 bases and J by 2 bases, with 11 bases between. CDR1 is SGDLS, CDR2 YYNGEE, per germline. The CDR3 is 14 residues long. The CDR3 spells CASSGAPIQETQYF. CDR3 sequence (DNA): TGTGCCAGCAGCGGGGCACCTATTCAAGAGACCCAGTACTTC.

The chain is built from TRBV7-8 and TRBJ1-1; the D gene is possibly TRBD1 (6 bases). V lost 9 bases and J 7 bases, leaving 15 bases between the germline ends. This CDR3 region has 12 residues. The V gene's germline CDR1 is SGHVS and CDR2 FQNEAQ. CDR3 DNA sequence: TGTGCCAGTCAGGGGCAGCTTAGTGAAGCTTTCTTT. Translation gives CASQGQLSEAFF.

V is TRBV11-2 and J is TRBJ2-2; D gene unclear. The CDR3 runs 15 residues. Trimming removed 1 base from V and 3 bases from J, with 9 bases in between. CDR1 SGHAT and CDR2 FQNNGV come from the germline V gene. Here the CDR3 DNA reads TGTGCCAGCAGCTTAGGGCCCTCGGACACCGGGGAGCTGTTTTTT. Translated: CASSLGPSDTGELFF.

The J gene is TRBJ1-1, the V gene TRBV19; D possibly corresponds to TRBD1 (6 bases). There are 15 residues in the CDR3. The V and J ends lost 6 bases and 0 bases respectively, with 14 bases between them. CDR1 is LNHDA and CDR2 is SQIVND in the germline V gene (reference sequence). The CDR3 is CASSLRGSMNTEAFF. DNA of the CDR3: TGTGCCAGTAGCCTAAGGGGGTCCATGAACACTGAAGCTTTCTTT.

V usage is TRBV11-1 and J usage is TRBJ2-7, with 8 bases fitting TRBD1. Trimming removed 3 bases from V and 2 bases from J; junction bases left unmatched: 3. The CDR3 has 14 amino acids. CDR1 and CDR2 (germline): SGHAT, FQDESV (reference sequence). CDR3 bases: TGTGCCAGCAGCTTTGCACAGGGGGCCTACGAGCAGTACTTC. Protein product: CASSFAQGAYEQYF.

The V and J genes are TRBV9 and TRBJ2-5; D is undetermined. The CDR3 runs 13 residues. V shed 4 bases and J shed 5 bases, with 12 bases lying between them. Per the germline V gene, CDR1 is SGDLS and CDR2 is YYNGEE. The CDR3 nucleotides are TGTGCCAGCAGCTATCGGAACATCGAGACCCAGTACTTC. This codes for CASSYRNIETQYF.